Listed below are T cell receptor beta chains from one sample, sequenced in a study of T cell responses to AZD1222 COVID-19 vaccine. The repertoire was sequenced with immunoSEQ multiplex PCR; TCRdb's copy has only in-frame clones and lacks some. There are approximately 92,000 clones in the sample; 90% to 95% occur only once, and around 6.9% lies in the top ten. Sample: peripheral blood, taken on day 0 of AZD1222 vaccination. The receptors were sampled from an adult in good health. CDR3s include the opening cysteine and the closing phenylalanine or tryptophan.

j_call,v_call,cdr3_aa
TRBJ1-5,TRBV28,CALGGADQPQHF
TRBJ2-5,TRBV7-3,CASSPGGAQYF
TRBJ2-7,TRBV5-3,CARSKTGTVAHYEQYF
TRBJ1-3,TRBV19,CASGAGFSGNTIYF
TRBJ1-1,TRBV10-1,CASPRWTEAFF
TRBJ2-7,TRBV11-2,CASSLVGSYEQYF
TRBJ1-3,TRBV5-6,CASSLIGNTIYF
TRBJ2-1,TRBV7-3,CASSSTSDDEQFF
TRBJ1-6,TRBV19,CASSQQGGNSPLHF
TRBJ1-1,TRBV4-2,CASSQESRNTEAFF
TRBJ2-7,TRBV14,CASSPPRRAGDPYEQYF
TRBJ2-5,TRBV7-2,CASSSLAGGLQETQYF
TRBJ1-2,TRBV7-9,CASSLTRGVVYGYTF
TRBJ2-3,TRBV5-4,CASTVTSGALTDTQYF
TRBJ2-7,TRBV13,CASSFGTGGNEQYF
TRBJ1-2,TRBV18,CASSPPGQKNYGYTF
TRBJ1-6,TRBV2,CASREQGVNSPLHF
TRBJ1-5,TRBV7-2,CASSREDREVQPQHF
TRBJ2-7,TRBV6-1,CASSEKGGFSYEQYF
TRBJ1-1,TRBV5-1,CASSGTTNTEAFF
TRBJ2-1,TRBV12-5,CASGLVQNEQFF
TRBJ2-3,TRBV5-4,CASSPRTSGGTDTQYF
TRBJ2-7,TRBV27,CASSRDRGRRRSYEQYF
TRBJ2-2,TRBV7-8,CASSLGSRGNTGELFF
TRBJ1-1,TRBV7-8,CASSNGRFLNTEAFF
-,TRBV30,CAWTLSSRETQYF